This passage covers 21 T cell receptor beta chains from one sample sequenced in a study of CD8 T cells in ankylosing spondylitis. Study results and limitations: Blood from ankylosing spondylitis patients appeared to carry a characteristic eight-variant TCR beta motif.

TCRdb reanalysed the 5' RACE reads using MiXCR and keeps one entry per CDR3 protein. The data hold some 450,000 distinct CDR3 sequences, with approximately 17% observed a single time. Antigens of these TCRs are unknown. Material: blood, either unsorted or a sorted T cell fraction (not recorded which). These TCRs come from a male donor with ankylosing spondylitis.

This rearrangement joins TRBV28 to TRBJ1-2; tentative D call: TRBD1 (6 bases). This CDR3 is 15 amino acids long. The ends were cut back, 8 bases at V and 3 bases at J, with 19 bases in the middle. Per germline, CDR1 MDHEN and CDR2 SYDVKM. CDR3 protein: CASRGGGYLDYGYTF. CDR3 DNA sequence: TGTGCCAGCCGAGGGGGGGGGTATCTGGACTATGGCTACACCTTC.

This clonotype was recorded a few times. This chain links TRBV29-1 with TRBJ2-1; weak D call: TRBD2 (5 bases). This CDR3 spans 12 amino acids. Germline-derived CDR1 and CDR2 are SQVTM and ANQGSEA. Deletions cut 2 bases from V and 8 bases from J, with 10 bases between. The CDR3 sequence is CSVESGSDEQFF. CDR3 nucleotide sequence: TGCAGCGTTGAAAGCGGATCGGATGAGCAGTTCTTC.

This clonotype was seen only a few times. The chain uses TRBV7-2 and TRBJ1-4, with a possible D match to TRBD1 (6 bases). Germline V gene data show CDR1 as SGHTA and CDR2 as FQGNSA. The CDR3 sequence is 13 residues long. V was pared by 6 bases and J by 10 bases, with 15 bases between. CDR3 nucleotide sequence: TGTGCCAGCAGTTTCTACAGGGAGGGAAAACTGTTTTTT. This translates into CASSFYREGKLFF.

This clonotype was recorded only once. The chain employs TRBV5-6 and TRBJ2-7, with a tentative D call TRBD1 (6 bases). The length of the CDR3 is 14 residues. CDR1 is SGHDT and CDR2 is YYEEEE in the germline V gene. V lost 0 bases to trimming and J lost 5 bases, with 12 bases between them. CDR3 DNA: TGTGCCAGCAGCTTGGTAGAGGGGACACACGAGCAGTACTTC. Its protein product is CASSLVEGTHEQYF.

The sample holds a few counts of this clonotype. This chain links TRBV6-5 with TRBJ1-5; possibly TRBD1 for D (5 bases). In germline, CDR1 is MNHEY, CDR2 SVGAGI. CDR3 size: 13 residues. The germline V and J ends were trimmed by 2 bases and 9 bases, with 11 bases remaining between them. The CDR3 loop reads CASSYIRQGPQHF. The CDR3 DNA reads as TGTGCCAGCAGTTACATAAGGCAGGGGCCCCAGCATTTT.

The CDR3 DNA reads as TGTGCCAGCAGGGACAGGGTAGGAACCGGGGAGCTGTTTTTT. It specifies CASRDRVGTGELFF. The gene calls are TRBV2 and TRBJ2-2; TRBD1 matches at 8 bases. The germline V gene has CDR1 SNHLY and CDR2 FYNNEI. The CDR3 length is 14 residues. The V gene end was trimmed by 6 bases and the J gene end by 5 bases; junction bases not matched to a gene: 5.

This clonotype was counted between two and nine times. The J gene is TRBJ2-1, the V gene TRBV5-4, with D perhaps matching TRBD1 or TRBD2 (5 bases each). Trimming took off 4 bases at V and 8 bases at J, with 16 bases between the two ends. Germline V gives CDR1 SGHNT, CDR2 YYREEE (reference sequence). This CDR3 comprises 14 residues. CDR3: CASSASGTRDEQFF. The DNA for the CDR3 is TGTGCCAGCAGCGCGTCCGGGACCCGGGATGAGCAGTTCTTC.

Notes on this clonotype: In this CDR3 the conserved last residue, phenylalanine or tryptophan, is missing, so a read error is likely. The CDR3: CAISEEARGNEQFL. The CDR3 DNA is TGTGCCATCAGTGAAGAGGCTAGGGGCAATGAGCAGTTCCTC. This sequence joins TRBV10-3 and TRBJ2-1; D may be TRBD1 (5 bases). The CDR3 runs 14 residues. From germline, CDR1 is ENHRY and CDR2 SYGVKD. Trimming took off 3 bases at V and 6 bases at J, with 12 bases between the two ends.

The genes are TRBV20-1 and TRBJ1-2, with D tentatively TRBD1 (5 bases). The CDR3 is made up of 13 amino acids. Per germline, CDR1 DFQATT and CDR2 SNEGSKA (reference sequence). Trimming left V 3 bases short and J 8 bases short, with 16 bases between. The CDR3 here is CSASQGNTWGYTF. The CDR3 DNA follows: TGCAGTGCTAGCCAGGGAAATACCTGGGGCTACACCTTC.

J is TRBJ2-1 and V is TRBV12-3 or TRBV12-4; TRBD1 matches at 10 bases. Trimming cost V 8 bases and J 0 bases; bases outside gene matches: 16. The CDR3 spans 19 residues. The chain's CDR3 is CASGDRDRGYPRSYNEQFF. The CDR3 DNA sequence: TGTGCCAGCGGGGACCGGGACAGGGGTTACCCTCGCTCCTACAATGAGCAGTTCTTC.

This chain links TRBV25-1 with TRBJ1-6; D is unresolved. The CDR3 contains 15 residues. Deletions cut 2 bases from V and 7 bases from J, with 12 bases between. Germline CDR1 reads MGHDK; CDR2 reads SYGVNS. CDR3 sequence reads: CASSEKWGINSPLHF. Here the CDR3 DNA reads TGTGCCAGCAGTGAAAAATGGGGTATCAATTCACCCCTCCACTTT.

The chain links TRBV4-1 to TRBJ2-3; no reliable D call. Germline V gene sequence: CDR1 MGHRA, CDR2 YSYEKL. V lost 0 bases, J lost 4 bases, and 11 bases lay in between. This CDR3 is built from 15 residues. CDR3 residues: CASSQDQEYPDTQYF. The CDR3 DNA follows: TGCGCCAGCAGCCAAGATCAGGAGTACCCAGATACGCAGTATTTT.

CDR3 sequence (DNA): TGTGCCAGCAGTTTTGGTGGGGGCATTCAGTACTTC. This encodes CASSFGGGIQYF. The V gene is TRBV12-3 or TRBV12-4, the J gene TRBJ2-4; perhaps D is TRBD1 or TRBD2 (5 bases each). The CDR3 runs 12 residues. The V gene lost 3 bases and the J gene lost 9 bases, with 9 bases spanning the gap.

This clonotype has at least ten counts. This chain joins TRBV20-1 and TRBJ1-2; D is ambiguous. V gave up 6 bases and J gave up 7 bases, with 18 bases separating them. The CDR3 runs 13 residues. Germline CDR1 and CDR2: DFQATT and SNEGSKA (reference sequence). The chain's CDR3 is CSAVPGGKGGYTF. The CDR3 DNA reads as TGCAGTGCCGTACCGGGAGGAAAAGGTGGCTACACCTTC.

This clonotype has only a few counts. This chain connects TRBV6-5 to TRBJ2-7; TRBD2 might be the D (6 bases). The CDR3 consists of 14 residues. V was trimmed by 6 bases and J by 6 bases, leaving 18 bases between them. The germline V gene encodes CDR1 MNHEY and CDR2 SVGAGI. CDR3 sequence: CASSYNNGGPEQYF. CDR3 sequence (DNA): TGTGCCAGCAGCTACAACAACGGGGGTCCCGAGCAGTACTTC.

In this sample, this clonotype turned up a few times. The V call is TRBV24-1, the J call TRBJ2-2; D is undetermined. The V end lost 1 base, the J end lost 4 bases, and 9 bases lay between the germline ends. The CDR3 length is 15 residues. Germline CDR1 and CDR2: KGHDR and SFDVKD. Here the CDR3 reads CATSDFSLRTGELFF. CDR3 in DNA: TGTGCCACCAGTGATTTTTCGTTGCGCACCGGGGAGCTGTTTTTT.

As regards this clonotype: One end of the junction is discordant with germline, which a read error may explain. The rearrangement links TRBV3-1 to TRBJ2-1, with D maybe TRBD2 (5 bases). Germline CDR1 reads LGHDT; CDR2 reads YNNKEL (reference sequence). The CDR3 spans 13 residues. The CDR3, as DNA: TGTGCCAGCAGCCAAGATCATCGAGGGTCTCGGATCTTC. It encodes CASSQDHRGSRIF.

V usage is TRBV5-5 and J usage is TRBJ2-5; 10 bases line up with TRBD2. The CDR3 is 16 residues long. Germline V gives CDR1 SGHKS, CDR2 YYEKEE (reference sequence). Trimming took 5 bases from V and 3 from J; bases not matched to a gene: 10. The DNA for the CDR3 is TGTGCCAGCAGTCCGGGAATAGCGGGAGGCGAAGAGACCCAGTACTTC. This translates into CASSPGIAGGEETQYF.

The rearrangement links TRBV29-1 to TRBJ2-2, with D perhaps matching TRBD2 (6 bases). Per germline, CDR1 SQVTM and CDR2 ANQGSEA. V was pared by 2 bases and J by 0 bases, with 19 bases between. The CDR3 sequence is 18 residues long. The CDR3 is CSVEWAGEAGTNTGELFF. In DNA form, the CDR3 reads TGCAGCGTTGAATGGGCTGGGGAGGCAGGCACGAACACCGGGGAGCTGTTTTTT.

The V call is TRBV27, the J call TRBJ2-1; D is possibly TRBD1 (5 bases). Germline V lookup: CDR1 MNHEY, CDR2 SMNVEV (reference sequence). The germline V and J ends were trimmed by 3 bases and 8 bases, with 8 bases remaining between them. The CDR3 has 12 residues. In nucleotides, the CDR3 is TGTGCCAGCAGTTTTGAAGGGGATGAGCAGTTCTTC. Translating gives CASSFEGDEQFF.

The chain combines TRBV12-3 or TRBV12-4 with TRBJ1-5, with D hard to call. The V gene lost 5 bases and the J gene lost 2 bases, with 10 bases spanning the gap. The CDR3 is made up of 14 amino acids. CDR3 DNA: TGTGCCAGCAGTCCCGGTTGGGGCAATCAGCCCCAGCATTTT. Protein product: CASSPGWGNQPQHF.